Following are 22 T cell receptor beta chains from one sample sequenced in a study of T cell responses to AZD1222 COVID-19 vaccine. The assay was immunoSEQ multiplex PCR, and TCRdb's table has in-frame clones only and misses some. The table shows about 130,000 clones, with approximately 84% occurring only once. The sequenced sample was peripheral blood, obtained on day 0 of AZD1222 vaccination. Receptor source: an adult in good health.

V is TRBV7-6 and J is TRBJ1-1, with 8 bases fitting TRBD1. After removal of 5 bases from V and 7 bases from J, the junction contained 6 bases not matched to a gene. Germline CDR1 and CDR2: SGHVS and FNYEAQ. The length of the CDR3 is 13 residues. This CDR3 is CASSDRGRSEAFF. The CDR3 bases are TGTGCCAGCAGCGACAGGGGCCGGAGTGAAGCTTTCTTT.

This clone was found a few times. The chain combines TRBV2 with TRBJ1-3, with D possibly matching TRBD1 (5 bases). The CDR3 totals 13 residues. The germline V gene has CDR1 SNHLY and CDR2 FYNNEI. The V and J ends lost 8 bases and 6 bases respectively, with 14 bases between them. This CDR3 reads CASGDSNINTIYF. CDR3 bases: TGTGCCAGCGGCGACAGTAATATAAACACCATATATTTT.

This clone was seen a single time. The V and J genes are TRBV3-1 (or the pseudogene TRBV3-2) and TRBJ2-2; D unresolved. The germline CDR1 and CDR2 sequences are LGHDT and YNNKEL (reference sequence). V gave up 0 bases and J gave up 6 bases, with 17 bases separating them. There are 17 residues in the CDR3. In DNA form, the CDR3 reads TGTGCCAGCAGCCAAGAAGGCCCCCCCTTGGGGTCCGGGGAGCTGTTTTTT. Amino acids: CASSQEGPPLGSGELFF.

The chain employs TRBV3-1 (or the pseudogene TRBV3-2) and TRBJ1-5; no firm D call. CDR3 length: 17 amino acids. V lost 4 bases to trimming and J lost 1 base, with 17 bases between them. Germline V gene sequence: CDR1 LGHDT, CDR2 YNNKEL (reference sequence). The CDR3 here is CASSPGVMGKSNQPQHF. The CDR3 nucleotides read TGTGCCAGCAGCCCCGGGGTAATGGGGAAGAGCAATCAGCCCCAGCATTTT.

The V gene is TRBV20-1, the J gene TRBJ2-7; tentative D call: TRBD2 (5 bases). Germline lookup yields CDR1 DFQATT and CDR2 SNEGSKA (reference sequence). This CDR3 has 11 amino acids. V gave up 6 bases and J gave up 4 bases, with 10 bases separating them. In DNA form, the CDR3 reads TGCAGTGCCCGGGAAGGTTACGAGCAGTACTTC. Its protein product is CSAREGYEQYF.

The chain uses TRBV5-1 and TRBJ2-2; 9 bases fit TRBD1. The CDR3 totals 15 residues. Germline assignment: CDR1 SGHRS and CDR2 YFSETQ. J was trimmed by 7 bases and V by 4 bases; bases with no gene match: 8. DNA of the CDR3: TGCGCCAGCAGCCCTGGGGGGACAGGGCACGGGGAGCTGTTTTTT. Amino acids: CASSPGGTGHGELFF.

In nucleotides, the CDR3 is TGTGCCAGCAGTTACTACGGGGTGGTGAACACTGAAGCTTTCTTT. Encoded protein: CASSYYGVVNTEAFF. This chain links TRBV6-5 with TRBJ1-1; D is unclear. The germline V gene has CDR1 MNHEY and CDR2 SVGAGI. Trimming removed 1 base at V and 0 bases at J, with 9 bases between. The CDR3 covers 15 residues.

The gene calls are TRBV6-5 and TRBJ2-5, with TRBD2 matching 8 bases. V was pared by 2 bases and J by 5 bases, with 4 bases of the junction left unmatched. This CDR3 has 14 residues. CDR1 is MNHEY and CDR2 is SVGAGI in the germline V gene. The CDR3 DNA is TGTGCCAGCAGTTACCCGGGACTAGGGGAGACCCAGTACTTC. Translated, it gives CASSYPGLGETQYF.

The count of this clone is one. V usage is TRBV7-9 and J usage is TRBJ2-5, with D perhaps matching TRBD2 (6 bases). Germline values: CDR1 SEHNR, CDR2 FQNEAQ (reference sequence). V was shortened by 3 bases and J by 0 bases, with 14 bases between the two germline ends. The CDR3 loop spans 16 amino acids. CDR3 nucleotides: TGTGCCAGCAGCTTCTCCGGGACTTCTAACCAAGAGACCCAGTACTTC. It is translated as CASSFSGTSNQETQYF.

This clone was counted a few times. J is TRBJ1-4 and V is TRBV6-2 or TRBV6-3, with D unresolved. The germline gives CDR1 MNHEY, CDR2 SVGEGT. The CDR3 runs to 16 residues. Trimming cost V 6 bases and J 4 bases, with 18 bases left between them. The CDR3 bases are TGTGCCAGCAGCCCGACGGATGACCGTGGTAATGAAAAACTGTTTTTT. Protein product: CASSPTDDRGNEKLFF.

V and J are TRBV6-1 and TRBJ2-7, with D possibly matching TRBD2 (6 bases). This CDR3 spans 18 amino acids. The germline CDR1 and CDR2 sequences are MNHNS and SASEGT. V shed 1 base and J shed 3 bases, with 22 bases lying between them. The CDR3 region is CASSEGGVFRIGDYEQYF. The CDR3, as DNA: TGTGCCAGCAGTGAAGGGGGGGTATTCAGGATAGGGGACTACGAGCAGTACTTC.

Of note for this clone: Within the sample, other DNA sequences also encode this same CDR3. The V call is TRBV19, the J call TRBJ1-6; D is possibly TRBD1 (5 bases). The CDR3 consists of 16 residues. Germline V gene data show CDR1 as LNHDA and CDR2 as SQIVND (reference sequence). The V gene lost 5 bases and the J gene lost 0 bases, with 11 bases spanning the gap. The CDR3 loop is CASSSPGSSYNSPLHF. The CDR3 DNA sequence: TGTGCCAGTAGTTCCCCAGGGAGCTCCTATAATTCACCCCTCCACTTT.

The chain uses TRBV2 and TRBJ1-5; the D gene is possibly TRBD1 (6 bases). This CDR3 has 15 residues. V gave up 3 bases and J gave up 4 bases, with 13 bases separating them. Per germline, CDR1 SNHLY and CDR2 FYNNEI. The CDR3: CASSDEGVANQPQHF. In DNA, the CDR3 is TGTGCCAGCAGTGACGAGGGGGTAGCAAATCAGCCCCAGCATTTT.

The gene calls are TRBV3-1 (or the pseudogene TRBV3-2) and TRBJ2-5; D is unclear. V was pared by 1 base and J by 5 bases, with 5 bases between. Germline V gives CDR1 LGHDT, CDR2 YNNKEL (reference sequence). There are 12 residues in the CDR3. The CDR3 region has the DNA TGTGCCAGCAGCCAAGGAGCGGAGACCCAGTACTTC. Encoded protein: CASSQGAETQYF.

This clone was observed once. The chain links TRBV6-5 to TRBJ2-1, with no clear D. In germline, CDR1 is MNHEY, CDR2 SVGAGI. Trimming stripped 6 bases from V and 3 bases from J, with 6 bases between. CDR3 size: 12 residues. DNA of the CDR3: TGTGCCAGCAGCACTCGCTACAATGAGCAGTTCTTC. It is translated as CASSTRYNEQFF.

This chain joins TRBV7-2 and TRBJ2-7; D gene ambiguous. The CDR3 covers 14 residues. Between the trimmed V and J ends, which lost 2 bases and 3 bases, there was a span of 11 bases. The germline V gene has CDR1 SGHTA and CDR2 FQGNSA. The DNA of the CDR3 is TGTGCCAGCAGCTTATTTGCCGGATACTACGAGCAGTACTTC. Translating it yields CASSLFAGYYEQYF.

The chain joins TRBV10-3 to TRBJ2-7; 11 positions agree with TRBD1. Unmatched junction bases numbered 15, after V lost 3 bases and J lost 5 bases. CDR3 length: 18 residues. Germline assignment: CDR1 ENHRY and CDR2 SYGVKD. CDR3 in amino acids: CAISDPVKGTGGFDEQYF. CDR3 sequence (DNA): TGTGCCATCAGTGACCCCGTTAAGGGGACAGGGGGTTTTGACGAGCAGTACTTC.

V usage is TRBV5-5 and J usage is TRBJ2-7; weak D call: TRBD2 (6 bases). Germline-derived CDR1 and CDR2 are SGHKS and YYEKEE (reference sequence). V lost 1 base, J lost 4 bases, and 12 bases lay in between. CDR3 length equals 14 residues. The CDR3 is CASSLFGGNYEQYF. CDR3 sequence (DNA): TGTGCCAGCAGCTTGTTTGGCGGGAATTACGAGCAGTACTTC.

This chain connects TRBV28 to TRBJ1-2; 8 bases map to TRBD1. The CDR3 consists of 14 residues. Per germline, CDR1 MDHEN and CDR2 SYDVKM. V lost 6 bases to trimming and J lost 7 bases; unmatched junction nucleotides: 10. The CDR3 nucleotides read TGTGCCAGCAGCCAGCGCAGGGGGCGGGCTGGCTACACCTTC. Translated: CASSQRRGRAGYTF.

The count of this clone is one. This chain links TRBV5-1 with TRBJ2-5; D remains unclear. V lost 1 base to trimming and J lost 2 bases, with 12 bases between them. The CDR3 totals 15 residues. CDR1 and CDR2 (germline): SGHRS, YFSETQ. Here the CDR3 reads CASSLLSRPQETQYF. The CDR3 nucleotides are TGCGCCAGCAGCTTGTTAAGTAGGCCGCAAGAGACCCAGTACTTC.

J is TRBJ2-3 and V is TRBV7-2; TRBD2 matches 8 bases. The CDR3 loop spans 15 amino acids. The germline gives CDR1 SGHTA, CDR2 FQGNSA. V was pared by 5 bases and J by 4 bases, with 8 bases of the junction left unmatched. The CDR3 region is CASSPAGGGADTQYF. The CDR3 nucleotides read TGTGCCAGCAGCCCGGCGGGGGGAGGGGCAGATACGCAGTATTTT. The complete variable domain, with remaining parts taken from reference TRBV7-2 and TRBJ2-3, reads GAGVSQSPSNKVTEKGKDVELRCDPISGHTALYWYRQSLGQGLEFLIYFQGNSAPDKSGLPSDRFSAERTGGSVSTLTIQRTQQEDSAVYLCASSPAGGGADTQYFGPGTRLTVL.

The genes are TRBV20-1 and TRBJ2-1; a possible D gene is TRBD1 (6 bases). The CDR3 extends over 12 amino acids. Germline-derived CDR1 and CDR2 are DFQATT and SNEGSKA (reference sequence). Between the trimmed V and J ends, which lost 3 bases and 5 bases, there was a span of 8 bases. The CDR3: CSASEGDNEQFF. Written as DNA, the CDR3 is TGCAGTGCTAGTGAGGGGGACAATGAGCAGTTCTTC.